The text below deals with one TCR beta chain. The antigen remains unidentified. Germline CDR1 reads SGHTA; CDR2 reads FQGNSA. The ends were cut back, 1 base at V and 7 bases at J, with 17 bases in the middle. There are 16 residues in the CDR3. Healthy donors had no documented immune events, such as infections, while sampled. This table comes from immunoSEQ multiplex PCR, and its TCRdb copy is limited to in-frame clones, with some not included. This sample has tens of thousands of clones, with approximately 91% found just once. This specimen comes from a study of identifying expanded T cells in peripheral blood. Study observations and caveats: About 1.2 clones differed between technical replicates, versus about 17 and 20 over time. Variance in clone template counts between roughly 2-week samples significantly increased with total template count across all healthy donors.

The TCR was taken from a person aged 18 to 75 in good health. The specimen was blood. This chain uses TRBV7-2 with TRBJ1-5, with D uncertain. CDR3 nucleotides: TGTGCCAGCAGCTTAGGTCAGCCGGGGTTAGACCAGCCCCAGCATTTT. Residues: CASSLGQPGLDQPQHF.